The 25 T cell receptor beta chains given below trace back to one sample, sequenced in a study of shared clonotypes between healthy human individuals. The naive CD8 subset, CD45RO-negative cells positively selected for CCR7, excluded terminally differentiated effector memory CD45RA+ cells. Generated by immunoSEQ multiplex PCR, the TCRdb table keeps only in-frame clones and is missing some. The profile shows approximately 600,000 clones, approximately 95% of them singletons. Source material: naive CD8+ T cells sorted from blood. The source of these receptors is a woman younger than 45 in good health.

The CDR3 DNA follows: TGTGCCAGCAGCTTACCCCGGGACCCGGGGGAGCAGTTCTTC. Residues: CASSLPRDPGEQFF. The chain uses TRBV11-1 and TRBJ2-1, with D perhaps given as TRBD1 or TRBD2 (5 bases each). This CDR3 region has 14 residues. V was shortened by 2 bases and J by 10 bases, with 15 bases between the two germline ends. Germline V gene sequence: CDR1 SGHAT, CDR2 FQDESV (reference sequence).

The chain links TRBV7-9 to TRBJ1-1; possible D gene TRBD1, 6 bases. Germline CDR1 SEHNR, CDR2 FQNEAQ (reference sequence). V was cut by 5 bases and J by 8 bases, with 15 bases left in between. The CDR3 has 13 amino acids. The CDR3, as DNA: TGTGCCAGCAGCCCTACAGGGAAGTTAGAAGCTTTCTTT. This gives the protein CASSPTGKLEAFF. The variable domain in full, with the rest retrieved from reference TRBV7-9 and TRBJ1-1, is DTGVSQNPRHKITKRGQNVTFRCDPISEHNRLYWYRQTLGQGPEFLTYFQNEAQLEKSRLLSDRFSAERPKGSFSTLEIQRTEQGDSAMYLCASSPTGKLEAFFGQGTRLTVV.

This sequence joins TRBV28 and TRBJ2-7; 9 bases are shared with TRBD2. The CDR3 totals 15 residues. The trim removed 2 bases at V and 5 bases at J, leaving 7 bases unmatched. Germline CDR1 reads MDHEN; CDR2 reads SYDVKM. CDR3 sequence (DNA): TGTGCCAGCAGTTTACCGGCTAGCGGGAACCACGAGCAGTACTTC. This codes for CASSLPASGNHEQYF.

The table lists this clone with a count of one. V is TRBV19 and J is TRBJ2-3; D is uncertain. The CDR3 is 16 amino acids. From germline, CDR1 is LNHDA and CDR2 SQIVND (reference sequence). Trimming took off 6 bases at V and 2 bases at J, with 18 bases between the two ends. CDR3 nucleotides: TGTGCCAGTAGGAGGTCTGCCCTAACCTCCACAGATACGCAGTATTTT. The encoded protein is CASRRSALTSTDTQYF.

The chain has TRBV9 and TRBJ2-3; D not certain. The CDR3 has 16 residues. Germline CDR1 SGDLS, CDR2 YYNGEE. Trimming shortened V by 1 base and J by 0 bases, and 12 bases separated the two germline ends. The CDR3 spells CASSVNPQTSTDTQYF. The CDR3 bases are TGTGCCAGCAGCGTAAACCCCCAAACCAGCACAGATACGCAGTATTTT.

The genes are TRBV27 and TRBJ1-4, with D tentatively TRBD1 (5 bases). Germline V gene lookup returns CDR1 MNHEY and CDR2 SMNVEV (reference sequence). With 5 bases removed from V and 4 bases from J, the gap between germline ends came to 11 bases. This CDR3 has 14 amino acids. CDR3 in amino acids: CASSHPGDNEKLFF. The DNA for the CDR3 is TGTGCCAGCAGTCATCCGGGGGATAATGAAAAACTGTTTTTT.

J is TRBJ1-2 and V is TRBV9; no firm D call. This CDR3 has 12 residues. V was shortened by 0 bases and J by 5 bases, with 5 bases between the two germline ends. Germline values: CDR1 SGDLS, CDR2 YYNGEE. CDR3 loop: CASSVAGYGYTF. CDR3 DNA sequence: TGTGCCAGCAGCGTAGCCGGATATGGCTACACCTTC.

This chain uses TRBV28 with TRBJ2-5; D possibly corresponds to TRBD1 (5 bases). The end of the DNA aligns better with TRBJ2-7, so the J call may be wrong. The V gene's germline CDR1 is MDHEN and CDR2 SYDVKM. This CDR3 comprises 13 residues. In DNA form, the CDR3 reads TGTGCCAGCATTGGGGCTACCTCCTACGAGCAGTACTTC. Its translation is CASIGATSYEQYF.

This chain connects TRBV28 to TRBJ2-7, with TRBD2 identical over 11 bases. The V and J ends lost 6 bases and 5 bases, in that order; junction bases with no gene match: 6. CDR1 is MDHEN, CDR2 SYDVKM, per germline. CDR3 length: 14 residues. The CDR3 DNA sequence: TGTGCCAGCAGCCCGGGACTAGCGGTCCACGAGCAGTACTTC. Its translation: CASSPGLAVHEQYF.

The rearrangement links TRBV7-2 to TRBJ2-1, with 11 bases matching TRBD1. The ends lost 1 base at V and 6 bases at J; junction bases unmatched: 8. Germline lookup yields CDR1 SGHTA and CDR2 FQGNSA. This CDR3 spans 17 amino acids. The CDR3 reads CASSLGSGQGAGNEQFF. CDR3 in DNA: TGTGCCAGCAGCTTAGGCTCCGGACAGGGGGCCGGCAATGAGCAGTTCTTC.

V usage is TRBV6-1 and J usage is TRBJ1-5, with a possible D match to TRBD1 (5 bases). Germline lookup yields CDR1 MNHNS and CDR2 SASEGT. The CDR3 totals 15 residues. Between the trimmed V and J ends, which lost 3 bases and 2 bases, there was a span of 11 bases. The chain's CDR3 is CASSDSGLGNQPQHF. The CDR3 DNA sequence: TGTGCCAGCAGTGATTCAGGGCTTGGCAATCAGCCCCAGCATTTT.

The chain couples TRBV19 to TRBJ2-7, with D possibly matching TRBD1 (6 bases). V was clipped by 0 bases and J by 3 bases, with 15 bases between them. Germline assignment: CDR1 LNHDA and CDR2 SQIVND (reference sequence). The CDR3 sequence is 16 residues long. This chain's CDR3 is CASSIDLARGYYEQYF. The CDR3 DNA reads TGTGCCAGTAGTATAGATCTGGCAAGGGGGTACTACGAGCAGTACTTC.

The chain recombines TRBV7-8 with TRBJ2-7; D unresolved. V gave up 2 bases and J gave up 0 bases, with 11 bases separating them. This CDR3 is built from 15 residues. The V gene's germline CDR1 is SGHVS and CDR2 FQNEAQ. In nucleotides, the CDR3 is TGTGCCAGCAGCTTACGTGGCGGAAGCTCCTACGAGCAGTACTTC. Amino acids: CASSLRGGSSYEQYF.

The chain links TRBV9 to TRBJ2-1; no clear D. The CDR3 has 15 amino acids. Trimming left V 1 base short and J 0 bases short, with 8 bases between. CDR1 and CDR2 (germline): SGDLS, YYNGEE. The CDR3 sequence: CASSVTLSSYNEQFF. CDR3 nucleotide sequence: TGTGCCAGCAGCGTAACCCTGAGCTCCTACAATGAGCAGTTCTTC.

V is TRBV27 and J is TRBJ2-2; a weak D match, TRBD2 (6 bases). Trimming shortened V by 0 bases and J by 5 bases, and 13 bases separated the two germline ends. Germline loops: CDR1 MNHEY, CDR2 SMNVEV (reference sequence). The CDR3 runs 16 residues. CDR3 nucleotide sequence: TGTGCCAGCAGTTTATCGGGGGGAGTTTTTACCGGGGAGCTGTTTTTT. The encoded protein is CASSLSGGVFTGELFF.

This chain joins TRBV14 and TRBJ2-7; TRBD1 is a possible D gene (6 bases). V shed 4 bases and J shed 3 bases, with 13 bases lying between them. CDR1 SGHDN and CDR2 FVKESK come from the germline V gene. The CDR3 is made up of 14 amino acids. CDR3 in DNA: TGTGCCAGCAGCCCGGGAATAGGGGGCTACGAGCAGTACTTC. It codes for CASSPGIGGYEQYF.

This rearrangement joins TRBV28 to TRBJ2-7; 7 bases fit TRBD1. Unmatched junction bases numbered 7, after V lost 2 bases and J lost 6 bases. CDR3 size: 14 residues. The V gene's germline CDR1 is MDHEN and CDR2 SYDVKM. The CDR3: CASSLLGTEGEQYF. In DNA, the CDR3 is TGTGCCAGCAGTTTACTAGGGACAGAGGGCGAGCAGTACTTC.

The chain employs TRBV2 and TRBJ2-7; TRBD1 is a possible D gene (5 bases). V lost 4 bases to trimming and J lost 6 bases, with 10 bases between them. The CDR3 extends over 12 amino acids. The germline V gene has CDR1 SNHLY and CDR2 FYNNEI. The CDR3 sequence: CASSGQNSEQYF. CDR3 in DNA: TGTGCCAGCAGTGGACAGAATAGCGAGCAGTACTTC.

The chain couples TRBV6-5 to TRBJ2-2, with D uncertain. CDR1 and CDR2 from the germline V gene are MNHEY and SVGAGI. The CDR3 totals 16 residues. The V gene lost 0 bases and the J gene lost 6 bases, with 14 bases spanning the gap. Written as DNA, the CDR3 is TGTGCCAGCAGTTACTCTCCCCTCGTCGGATCCGGGGAGCTGTTTTTT. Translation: CASSYSPLVGSGELFF.

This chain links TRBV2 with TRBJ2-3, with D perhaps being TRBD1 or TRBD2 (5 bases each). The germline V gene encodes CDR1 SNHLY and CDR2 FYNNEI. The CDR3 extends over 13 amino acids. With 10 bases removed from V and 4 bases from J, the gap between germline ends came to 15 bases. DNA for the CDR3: TGTGCCAACCGGGGCCGAGGACCAGATACGCAGTATTTT. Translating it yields CANRGRGPDTQYF.

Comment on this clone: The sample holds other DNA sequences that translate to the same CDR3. CDR3: CASSVGGEQFF. DNA for the CDR3: TGTGCCAGCAGCGTAGGTGGTGAGCAGTTCTTC. This chain connects TRBV9 to TRBJ2-1; no clear D gene. This CDR3 region has 11 residues. The ends were cut back, 0 bases at V and 9 bases at J, with 4 bases in the middle. Germline CDR1 SGDLS, CDR2 YYNGEE.

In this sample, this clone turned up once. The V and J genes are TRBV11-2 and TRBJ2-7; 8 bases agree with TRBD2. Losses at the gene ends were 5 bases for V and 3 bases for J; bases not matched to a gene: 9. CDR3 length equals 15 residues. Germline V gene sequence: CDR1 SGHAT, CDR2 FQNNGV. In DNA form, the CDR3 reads TGTGCCAGCAGCCCCGCTCCCAGCGGGAGCTACGAGCAGTACTTC. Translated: CASSPAPSGSYEQYF.

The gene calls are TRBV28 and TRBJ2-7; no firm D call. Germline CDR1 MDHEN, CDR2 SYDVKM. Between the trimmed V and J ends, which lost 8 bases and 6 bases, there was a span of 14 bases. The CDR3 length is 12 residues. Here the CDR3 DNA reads TGTGCCAGCCAGACCCCAGGCTCCGAGCAGTACTTC. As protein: CASQTPGSEQYF.

The CDR3 here is CASSLSRSYEQYF. CDR3 DNA: TGTGCCAGCAGTTTATCTCGTTCCTACGAGCAGTACTTC. The chain uses TRBV28 and TRBJ2-7, with unresolved D. The germline CDR1 and CDR2 sequences are MDHEN and SYDVKM. This CDR3 has 13 residues. The V and J ends lost 1 base and 1 base respectively, with 5 bases between them.

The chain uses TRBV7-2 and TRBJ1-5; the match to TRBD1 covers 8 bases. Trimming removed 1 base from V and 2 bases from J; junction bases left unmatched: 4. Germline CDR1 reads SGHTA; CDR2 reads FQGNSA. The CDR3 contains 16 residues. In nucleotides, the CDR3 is TGTGCCAGCAGCTTAGGGACAGGGATAGGCAATCAGCCCCAGCATTTT. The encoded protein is CASSLGTGIGNQPQHF.